This T cell receptor beta chain was identified during a study of T cells in Graves' hyperthyroidism and ophthalmopathy. General study results and limits: Most clonotypes expanded in thyroid above 0.001 were likewise present in blood. Separation of ophthalmopathy from stable hyperthyroidism was achieved by a 13 V-J model.

This clonotype was recorded at least ten times. Its matching antigen is unknown. On the basis of clinical symptoms, serum thyroxine and TRAb, thyroid ultrasound and orbital computed tomography, diagnoses were made. Amplification of TCR beta CDR3 regions used RNA as the template. The HTBI set primed first-round TCR CDR3 RT-PCR. TCRdb itself ran the multiplex PCR reads through MiXCR, one entry per CDR3 protein. The table shows 300,000 to 450,000 distinct CDR3 sequences, with about 15% occurring only once. CDR1 is SEHNR, CDR2 FQNEAQ, per germline (reference sequence). This CDR3 has 18 amino acids. The material sequenced was blood. The chain links TRBV7-9 to TRBJ1-5, with TRBD1 matching 11 bases. The sequence was obtained from a woman in her twenties or thirties with Graves' ophthalmopathy. CDR3 protein: CAGPPPGQGVGGNQPQHF. The CDR3 region has the DNA TGTGCGGGGCCCCCACCGGGACAGGGGGTAGGGGGCAATCAGCCCCAGCATTTT.